This T cell receptor (beta chain) originates from a study of blood T cell repertoires in COVID-19. Study overall: T cells, B-cell-depleted T cells, or PBMCs provided the cDNA or gDNA that served as material.

The method was immunoSEQ multiplex PCR; TCRdb's version includes in-frame clones alone and lacks a portion of them. Among more than 200,000 clones listed, more than 75% were seen once. V gave up 1 base and J gave up 2 bases; unmatched junction bases: 2. CDR3 length: 15 amino acids. Germline loops: CDR1 MNHNS, CDR2 SASEGT. The sequence was collected from a man aged 25-40 years with acute COVID-19. Sequencing input: PBMCs or T cells enriched from blood (not recorded which). The V gene is TRBV6-1, the J gene TRBJ2-1; TRBD1 matches at 7 bases. In DNA, the CDR3 is TGTGCCAGCAGTGAAGAGGGACAGACCTACAATGAGCAGTTCTTC. This translates into CASSEEGQTYNEQFF.